A single sample is the source of the 27 T cell receptor beta chains below, sequenced in a study of shared clonotypes between healthy human individuals. Sequencing was performed with immunoSEQ multiplex PCR; in TCRdb, only in-frame clones are kept and a portion is missing. This sample has fewer than 800,000 clones, with around 92% found just once. Naive CD8 populations comprised CD45RO-negative cells positively selected for CCR7, excluding terminally differentiated effector memory CD45RA+ cells. Sequenced sample: naive CD8+ T cells sorted from blood. Receptors originate from a man aged 25 to 40 in good health.

The chain uses TRBV28 and TRBJ2-7, with TRBD1 matching 9 bases. The CDR3 is 13 residues long. The V gene's germline CDR1 is MDHEN and CDR2 SYDVKM. V was clipped by 6 bases and J by 3 bases; unmatched bases: 3. CDR3 region: CASSWGQGYEQYF. The CDR3 region has the DNA TGTGCCAGCAGCTGGGGACAGGGCTACGAGCAGTACTTC.

The rearrangement uses TRBV7-2 and TRBJ2-5; D gene unclear. The CDR3 spans 11 residues. V gave up 2 bases and J gave up 11 bases, with 9 bases separating them. The V gene's germline CDR1 is SGHTA and CDR2 FQGNSA. The CDR3 region has the DNA TGTGCCAGCAGCTTACAGACGACGCAGTACTTC. As protein: CASSLQTTQYF.

This clone was observed a few times. This chain links TRBV15 with TRBJ2-1, with 12 bases aligning to TRBD2. The germline V gene has CDR1 LNHNV and CDR2 YYDKDF (reference sequence). J was trimmed by 2 bases and V by 1 base; bases with no gene match: 6. The CDR3 contains 18 residues. This CDR3 is CATSRGLAGEWAYNEQFF. The CDR3 coding sequence is TGTGCCACCAGCAGAGGACTAGCGGGAGAGTGGGCCTACAATGAGCAGTTCTTC. The full variable domain, in which reference TRBV15 and TRBJ2-1 provide the parts outside the CDR3, is DAMVIQNPRYQVTQFGKPVTLSCSQTLNHNVMYWYQQKSSQAPKLLFHYYDKDFNNEADTPDNFQSRRPNTSFCFLDIRSPGLGDTAMYLCATSRGLAGEWAYNEQFFGPGTRLTVL.

The chain is built from TRBV30 and TRBJ2-3, with D perhaps TRBD1 or TRBD2 (5 bases each). Germline loops: CDR1 GTSNPN, CDR2 SVGIG (reference sequence). Trimming removed 0 bases from V and 5 bases from J, with 12 bases in between. This CDR3 contains 14 residues. The CDR3 loop reads CAWSVGEGRDTQYF. In DNA, the CDR3 is TGTGCCTGGAGTGTCGGTGAGGGGAGAGATACGCAGTATTTT.

The gene calls are TRBV4-1 and TRBJ2-1; D might be TRBD1 (6 bases). This CDR3 region has 15 residues. Germline V gives CDR1 MGHRA, CDR2 YSYEKL. Trimming stripped 0 bases from V and 7 bases from J, with 13 bases between. The CDR3 is CASSQEHRAGNEQFF. The CDR3 DNA sequence: TGCGCCAGCAGCCAAGAGCACAGGGCCGGGAATGAGCAGTTCTTC.

This sequence joins TRBV2 and TRBJ1-1; D may be TRBD1 (6 bases). Germline CDR1 is SNHLY and CDR2 is FYNNEI. The CDR3 totals 15 residues. V dropped 5 bases and J dropped 0 bases, with 13 bases sitting between them. The CDR3 nucleotides read TGTGCCAGCAGTCGCCTTGGGACATTGAACACTGAAGCTTTCTTT. Protein sequence: CASSRLGTLNTEAFF. Variable domain in full (rest from reference TRBV2 and TRBJ1-1): EPEVTQTPSHQVTQMGQEVILRCVPISNHLYFYWYRQILGQKVEFLVSFYNNEISEKSEIFDDQFSVERPDGSNFTLKIRSTKLEDSAMYFCASSRLGTLNTEAFFGQGTRLTVV.

Here the CDR3 reads CAISERGTDNEQFF. The CDR3, as DNA: TGTGCCATCAGTGAGAGGGGGACAGACAATGAGCAGTTCTTC. V and J are TRBV10-3 and TRBJ2-1; 7 bases line up with TRBD1. V was pared by 2 bases and J by 5 bases, with 3 bases of the junction left unmatched. The germline gives CDR1 ENHRY, CDR2 SYGVKD. The length of the CDR3 is 14 residues.

This chain connects TRBV11-2 to TRBJ2-7, with D uncertain. The CDR3 is made up of 15 amino acids. Germline values: CDR1 SGHAT, CDR2 FQNNGV. V was trimmed by 1 base and J by 3 bases, leaving 13 bases between them. The CDR3: CASSLVGTANYEQYF. The DNA for the CDR3 is TGTGCCAGCAGCTTAGTGGGTACCGCCAACTACGAGCAGTACTTC. Complete variable domain (other parts from reference TRBV11-2 and TRBJ2-7): EAGVAQSPRYKIIEKRQSVAFWCNPISGHATLYWYQQILGQGPKLLIQFQNNGVVDDSQLPKDRFSAERLKGVDSTLKIQPAKLEDSAVYLCASSLVGTANYEQYFGPGTRLTVT.

V is TRBV5-6 and J is TRBJ1-6, with TRBD1 identical over 9 bases. The CDR3 has 17 residues. The germline V gene encodes CDR1 SGHDT and CDR2 YYEEEE. Trimming at V came to 4 bases and at J to 0 bases, leaving 5 bases not matched to a gene. Here the CDR3 reads CASSHRGPSSYNSPLHF. CDR3 nucleotides: TGTGCCAGCAGCCACAGGGGGCCTAGCTCCTATAATTCACCCCTCCACTTT.

CDR3 sequence reads: CASSLLINRETQYF. CDR3 DNA sequence: TGTGCCAGCAGTTTACTAATAAACCGGGAGACCCAGTACTTC. The chain carries TRBV27 and TRBJ2-5; no clear D gene. The CDR3 covers 14 residues. Trimming took off 2 bases at V and 5 bases at J, with 12 bases between the two ends. Per germline, CDR1 MNHEY and CDR2 SMNVEV (reference sequence).

The chain recombines TRBV27 with TRBJ2-7, with 8 positions matching TRBD2. CDR1 and CDR2 (germline): MNHEY, SMNVEV (reference sequence). The junction had 7 bases not matched to a gene; V was cut back by 3 bases and J by 6 bases. The CDR3 covers 14 residues. As DNA, the CDR3 is TGTGCCAGCAGTTTTACTGGGCTAGCGGGCGAGCAGTACTTC. Translating gives CASSFTGLAGEQYF.

CDR3 amino acids: CASSEVRASYEQYF. CDR3 coding DNA: TGTGCCAGCAGTGAAGTCAGGGCCTCCTACGAGCAGTACTTC. The rearrangement uses TRBV6-1 and TRBJ2-7, with D possibly being TRBD1 (5 bases). The CDR3 sequence is 14 residues long. V gave up 1 base and J gave up 0 bases, with 7 bases separating them. Germline loops: CDR1 MNHNS, CDR2 SASEGT.

On this clone: The same CDR3 also results from other DNA sequences found in this sample. The chain carries TRBV27 and TRBJ1-5; possibly TRBD1 for D (5 bases). V gave up 5 bases and J gave up 0 bases, with 8 bases separating them. The length of the CDR3 is 14 residues. Per the germline V gene, CDR1 is MNHEY and CDR2 is SMNVEV (reference sequence). This chain's CDR3 is CASSRTGSNQPQHF. CDR3 DNA: TGTGCCAGCAGTAGAACAGGTAGCAATCAGCCCCAGCATTTT.

The V and J genes are TRBV5-1 and TRBJ2-7, with D possibly TRBD2 on 6 matching bases. CDR1 and CDR2 (germline): SGHRS, YFSETQ. The V end lost 3 bases, the J end lost 2 bases, and 12 bases lay between the germline ends. The CDR3 length is 14 residues. The CDR3 nucleotides read TGCGCCAGCAGCTCCGTAGCGGCGGCCTACGAGCAGTACTTC. Encoded protein: CASSSVAAAYEQYF.

This chain links TRBV4-1 with TRBJ2-1, with 7 bases that match TRBD2. Germline V lookup: CDR1 MGHRA, CDR2 YSYEKL. Trimming at V came to 1 base and at J to 5 bases, leaving 11 bases not matched to a gene. This CDR3 region has 17 residues. This CDR3 reads CASSQVSGGSADNEQFF. The CDR3 bases are TGCGCCAGCAGCCAAGTATCGGGCGGGAGTGCCGACAATGAGCAGTTCTTC.

This sequence joins TRBV11-2 and TRBJ2-1; D is ambiguous. V shed 5 bases and J shed 4 bases, with 9 bases lying between them. Germline CDR1 reads SGHAT; CDR2 reads FQNNGV. The CDR3 sequence is 13 residues long. The CDR3 loop reads CASSPMGYNEQFF. In DNA form, the CDR3 reads TGTGCCAGCAGCCCGATGGGGTACAATGAGCAGTTCTTC.

V usage is TRBV28 and J usage is TRBJ2-7; D is possibly TRBD1 or TRBD2 (6 bases each). This CDR3 has 16 amino acids. The germline V gene encodes CDR1 MDHEN and CDR2 SYDVKM. V was clipped by 7 bases and J by 0 bases, with 19 bases between them. This CDR3 reads CASKGGRTIYSYEQYF. DNA of the CDR3: TGTGCCAGCAAAGGGGGGCGAACCATATACTCCTACGAGCAGTACTTC. The whole variable domain, remainder taken from reference TRBV28 and TRBJ2-7, is DVKVTQSSRYLVKRTGEKVFLECVQDMDHENMFWYRQDPGLGLRLIYFSYDVKMKEKGDIPEGYSVSREKKERFSLILESASTNQTSMYLCASKGGRTIYSYEQYFGPGTRLTVT.

V and J are TRBV29-1 and TRBJ2-3; 9 positions agree with TRBD1. Unmatched junction bases numbered 13, after V lost 0 bases and J lost 6 bases. CDR3 size: 17 residues. The germline V gene encodes CDR1 SQVTM and CDR2 ANQGSEA. The CDR3 loop reads CSVEDPGGTGPLDTQYF. Written as DNA, the CDR3 is TGCAGCGTTGAAGATCCTGGAGGGACAGGGCCTTTGGATACGCAGTATTTT.

The V gene is TRBV5-4, the J gene TRBJ2-7; TRBD1 might be the D (6 bases). CDR1 SGHNT and CDR2 YYREEE come from the germline V gene (reference sequence). The V gene lost 1 base and the J gene lost 5 bases, with 10 bases spanning the gap. CDR3 size: 13 residues. The CDR3 spells CASSLRDNNEQYF. The CDR3 nucleotides are TGTGCCAGCAGCTTGCGGGACAACAACGAGCAGTACTTC.

This sequence joins TRBV5-6 and TRBJ1-2; D possibly corresponds to TRBD1 (6 bases). The ends were cut back, 4 bases at V and 4 bases at J, with 14 bases in the middle. CDR1 and CDR2 from the germline V gene are SGHDT and YYEEEE. The CDR3 loop spans 14 amino acids. The CDR3 DNA reads TGTGCCAGCAGCGTCACTACAGGGAGCTATGGCTACACCTTC. It specifies CASSVTTGSYGYTF. The full variable domain, its missing parts supplied by reference TRBV5-6 and TRBJ1-2, is DAGVTQSPTHLIKTRGQQVTLRCSPKSGHDTVSWYQQALGQGPQFIFQYYEEEERQRGNFPDRFSGHQFPNYSSELNVNALLLGDSALYLCASSVTTGSYGYTFGSGTRLTVV.

This sequence joins TRBV2 and TRBJ2-2; 9 bases map to TRBD1. This CDR3 has 15 residues. Per germline, CDR1 SNHLY and CDR2 FYNNEI. The trim removed 3 bases at V and 4 bases at J, leaving 3 bases unmatched. This chain's CDR3 is CASSDGTGSTGELFF. CDR3 sequence (DNA): TGTGCCAGCAGTGATGGGACAGGGTCCACCGGGGAGCTGTTTTTT.

The chain recombines TRBV27 with TRBJ2-2, with D possibly being TRBD2 (5 bases). V was trimmed by 5 bases and J by 0 bases, leaving 13 bases between them. The CDR3 is 16 amino acids. Germline V gives CDR1 MNHEY, CDR2 SMNVEV (reference sequence). The CDR3 DNA follows: TGTGCCAGCAGTCCCCATTCGGGGTCGAACACCGGGGAGCTGTTTTTT. This encodes CASSPHSGSNTGELFF.

The chain combines TRBV9 with TRBJ2-1; D unresolved. Per germline, CDR1 SGDLS and CDR2 YYNGEE. The CDR3 totals 17 residues. Trimming shortened V by 4 bases and J by 0 bases, and 17 bases separated the two germline ends. This CDR3 is CASSSPLVGSSYNEQFF. In nucleotides, the CDR3 is TGTGCCAGCAGCTCCCCCCTGGTGGGAAGCTCCTACAATGAGCAGTTCTTC.

This clone appeared a single time. The gene calls are TRBV29-1 and TRBJ2-1; D uncertain. CDR3 length: 11 residues. Trimming pared 3 bases from V and 8 bases from J, leaving 8 bases between. Germline V CDR1 and CDR2: SQVTM, ANQGSEA. The CDR3 DNA reads as TGCAGCGTTGATTCCGGGTATGAGCAGTTCTTC. This gives the protein CSVDSGYEQFF.

This clone was picked up one time. V gene TRBV5-1 combines with J gene TRBJ1-4; D unclear. Trimming took off 4 bases at V and 12 bases at J, with 13 bases between the two ends. The V gene's germline CDR1 is SGHRS and CDR2 YFSETQ. This CDR3 region has 12 residues. CDR3: CASSAKTLELFF. DNA of the CDR3: TGCGCCAGCAGCGCTAAGACATTAGAACTGTTTTTT.

This clone was seen ten or more times. The gene calls are TRBV10-3 and TRBJ1-1; no definite D call. V was shortened by 3 bases and J by 4 bases, with 12 bases between the two germline ends. This CDR3 comprises 14 residues. Germline loops: CDR1 ENHRY, CDR2 SYGVKD. In DNA form, the CDR3 reads TGTGCCATCAGTGAACCCGCAGCAAGCACTGAAGCTTTCTTT. The encoded protein is CAISEPAASTEAFF.

This sequence joins TRBV4-1 and TRBJ2-1, with 7 bases that match TRBD2. With 1 base clipped from V and 0 bases from J, the junction kept 18 bases outside the gene matches. The CDR3 length is 21 residues. Germline loops: CDR1 MGHRA, CDR2 YSYEKL. This CDR3 is CASSQGGGLAQRQSSYNEQFF. CDR3 in DNA: TGCGCCAGCAGCCAAGGGGGAGGGCTAGCTCAGCGTCAGAGCTCCTACAATGAGCAGTTCTTC.